Described below is a single TCR beta chain sequence and its context. What it binds is not known. Generated by immunoSEQ multiplex PCR, the TCRdb table keeps only in-frame clones and is missing some. Of 65,000 to 70,000 clones listed, roughly 92% are singletons. Autoimmune disease history or systemic immunosuppression was exclusionary. These data come from a study of OX40 agonist ivuxolimab in advanced cancers. Overall study context: The drug used for patients, ivuxolimab, was an agonistic anti-OX40 (CD134) antibody. Study-wide results and limits: Antigen specificity of clonally expanded peripheral T cells was not established. Dose levels from 0.1 to 3.0 mg/kg saw CD4+ and CD8+ blood T cells expand clonally by week 6.

There are 14 residues in the CDR3. V gave up 4 bases and J gave up 6 bases; unmatched junction bases: 7. CDR1 is SGHRS and CDR2 is YFSETQ in the germline V gene. Specimen: CD4+ or CD8+ T cells sorted from blood, collected in a trial of the OX40 agonist ivuxolimab. V and J are TRBV5-1 and TRBJ2-4, with 7 bases that match TRBD1. The TCR sequence derives from an adult with an advanced solid tumor such as melanoma, head and neck, liver or kidney cancer. For the CDR3, the DNA is TGCGCCAGCAGCGTAGGGACAGATGGAAACATTCAGTACTTC. This sequence encodes CASSVGTDGNIQYF.